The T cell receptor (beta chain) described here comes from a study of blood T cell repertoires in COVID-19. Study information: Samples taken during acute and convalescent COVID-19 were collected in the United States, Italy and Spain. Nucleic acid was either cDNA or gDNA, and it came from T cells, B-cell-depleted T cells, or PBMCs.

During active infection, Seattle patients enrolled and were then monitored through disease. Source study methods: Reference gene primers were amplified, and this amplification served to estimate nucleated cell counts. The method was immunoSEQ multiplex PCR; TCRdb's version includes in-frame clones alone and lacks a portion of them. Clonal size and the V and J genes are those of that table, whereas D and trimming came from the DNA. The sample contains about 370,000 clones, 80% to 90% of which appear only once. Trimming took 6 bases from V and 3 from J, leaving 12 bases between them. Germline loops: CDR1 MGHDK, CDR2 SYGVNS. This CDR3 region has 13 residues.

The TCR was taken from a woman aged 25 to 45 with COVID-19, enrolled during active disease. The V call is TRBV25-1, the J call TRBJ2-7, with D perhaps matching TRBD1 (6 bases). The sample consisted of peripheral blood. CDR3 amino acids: CASSPQGNYEQYF. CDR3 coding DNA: TGTGCCAGCAGCCCCCAGGGGAACTACGAGCAGTACTTC.